Listed below are T cell receptor beta chains from one sample, sequenced in a study of Ad26.COV2.S vaccination and SARS-CoV-2 variants. Some clones are missing from TCRdb's copy, which holds only in-frame ones; the method was immunoSEQ multiplex PCR. The table records roughly 350,000 clones, around 89% of them present only once. The sequences come from peripheral blood, collected in a trial of Ad26.COV2.S vaccine versus placebo. These receptors all come from a person between 18 and 59 years old who received the Ad26.COV2.S COVID-19 vaccine or a placebo. The CDR3 runs from the conserved cysteine through the conserved F or W. The order of the fields is clone size, J gene, D gene, V gene, CDR3 DNA, CDR3 protein. D genes are given only for firm matches. For some rows the clone size is stated as once, few or many, or as a class when expanded; others skip it.

>once|TRBJ2-6|-|TRBV10-2
TGCGCCAGCAGTGACCCACCGCAGGGAAAAAACGTCCTGACTTTC
CASSDPPQGKNVLTF
>-|TRBJ1-2|TRBD1|TRBV28
TGTGCCAGCAGTTCCCTGGGACAGAACTATGGCTACACCTTC
CASSSLGQNYGYTF
>-|TRBJ2-2|TRBD2|TRBV28
TGTGCCAGCAGTCCTATGGGACTAGCGGGAGGATCGAACACCGGGGAGCTGTTTTTT
CASSPMGLAGGSNTGELFF
>-|TRBJ2-7|TRBD1|TRBV19
TGTGCCAGTAGTATTCGGACAGGTTATACCTACGAGCAGTACTTC
CASSIRTGYTYEQYF
>-|TRBJ2-5|-|TRBV11-2
TGTGCCAGCAGCTTAACTGGACAGCAAGAGACCCAGTACTTC
CASSLTGQQETQYF
>once|TRBJ1-2|-|TRBV6-5
TGTGCCAGCAAGGACCCGCCCGACTATGGCTACACCTTC
CASKDPPDYGYTF
>-|TRBJ2-2|TRBD1|TRBV5-6
TGTGCCAGCAGCCGAAGGGGGGACAGGGGAGACACCGGGGAGCTGTTTTTT
CASSRRGDRGDTGELFF
>once|TRBJ2-2|-|TRBV2
TGTGCCAGCGTCCAGGAGGGCACCGGGGAGCTGTTTTTT
CASVQEGTGELFF
>-|TRBJ1-1|TRBD1|TRBV5-1
TGCGCCAGCAGCTCGGGGACAGCGGAGAACACTGAAGCTTTCTTT
CASSSGTAENTEAFF
>-|TRBJ1-6|-|TRBV27
TGTGCCAGCATCGCACGGGGGAGGGATTCACCCCTCCACTTT
CASIARGRDSPLHF
>-|TRBJ1-4|-|TRBV19
TGTGCCACTTCCCCGACAGGTGTCAAGGAAAAACTGTTTTTT
CATSPTGVKEKLFF
>-|TRBJ1-1|-|TRBV29-1
TGCAGCGTTGTTGAGAACACTGAAGCTTTCTTT
CSVVENTEAFF
>-|TRBJ2-6|-|TRBV30
TGTGCCTGGAGTGTACCGGAGGTCCTGACTTTC
CAWSVPEVLTF
>-|TRBJ1-4|-|TRBV7-9
TGTGCCAGCAGCTTAGCCCAAGTGCGGGATCTTGGTGAAAAACTGTTTTTT
CASSLAQVRDLGEKLFF
>once|TRBJ2-3|-|TRBV29-1
TGCAGCGTTGTGGTGGGTGGGGCAGATACGCAGTATTTT
CSVVVGGADTQYF
>-|TRBJ1-2|TRBD1|TRBV18
TGTGCCAGCTCACCGAGCCTGACAGGGCTGGTTGGCTACACCTTC
CASSPSLTGLVGYTF
>-|TRBJ2-5|TRBD2|TRBV27
TGTGCCAGCAGTTTACTACGGGAGGGCCAAGAGACCCAGTACTTC
CASSLLREGQETQYF
>-|TRBJ2-7|TRBD1|TRBV7-2
TGTGCCAGCAGCTTAAGCCCAGGGGGATACGAGCAGTACTTC
CASSLSPGGYEQYF
>-|TRBJ2-1|-|TRBV19
TGTGCCAGTAGTATTCTGTGGGGGGAAGCCTACAATGAGCAGTTCTTC
CASSILWGEAYNEQFF
>-|TRBJ1-1|TRBD1|TRBV30
TGTGCCTGGAGTGGGACAGGGAGGACTGAAGCTTTCTTT
CAWSGTGRTEAFF
>-|TRBJ1-1|TRBD1|TRBV9
TGTGCCAGCAGCGGACAGGGAGTGGGCATGAACACTGAAGCTTTCTTT
CASSGQGVGMNTEAFF
>-|TRBJ2-3|-|TRBV2
TGTGCCAGCATGCCAAGAGCCACAGATACGCAGTATTTT
CASMPRATDTQYF
>-|TRBJ1-4|-|TRBV30
TGTGCCTGGAGTGAAGATAATGAAAAACTGTTTTTT
CAWSEDNEKLFF
>-|TRBJ2-3|TRBD1|TRBV7-9
TGTGCCAGCAGCAAACAGGGGGAGTCAGATACGCAGTATTTT
CASSKQGESDTQYF
>-|TRBJ1-2|-|TRBV5-1
TGCGCCAGCAGCTTAGGTGGTAACTATGGCTACACCTTC
CASSLGGNYGYTF